Following are 7 T cell receptor beta chains from one sample sequenced in a study of blood T cell repertoires in COVID-19 (dated by TCRdb to 2019 to 2021). Library preparation used the immunoSEQ multiplex PCR assay. TCRdb mirrors the immuneACCESS table, restricted to in-frame sequences. Some clones are absent from its copies; in checked studies, under half trace to an unresolved V gene, and the reason for the others is unknown. This sample comprises over 200,000 clones, 85% to 90% of them detected only once. Jointly, the top ten make up 2.7% of the sample. Sequencing was done on a sample of peripheral blood. These receptors were taken from a woman aged 60 to 75 with acute or convalescent COVID-19.

This clone was observed a single time. The gene calls are TRBV28 and TRBJ2-5, with TRBD2 matching 7 bases. There are 14 residues in the CDR3. CDR1 MDHEN and CDR2 SYDVKM come from the germline V gene. The V segment lost 6 bases and the J segment 5 bases; nucleotides outside the gene matches: 9. The CDR3 nucleotides read TGTGCCAGCAGCGCCAGACTGGGAGGGGAGACCCAGTACTTC. Translating gives CASSARLGGETQYF.

The rearrangement joins TRBV28 to TRBJ2-3; tentatively, D is TRBD2 (6 bases). The V end was cut by 4 bases, the J end by 6 bases, with 8 bases between. The length of the CDR3 is 12 residues. Germline-derived CDR1 and CDR2 are MDHEN and SYDVKM. CDR3: CASSWGVDTQYF. The CDR3 nucleotides read TGTGCCAGCAGTTGGGGGGTTGATACGCAGTATTTT. Complete variable domain (other parts from reference TRBV28 and TRBJ2-3): DVKVTQSSRYLVKRTGEKVFLECVQDMDHENMFWYRQDPGLGLRLIYFSYDVKMKEKGDIPEGYSVSREKKERFSLILESASTNQTSMYLCASSWGVDTQYFGPGTRLTVL.

Points on this clone: This specimen includes other DNA sequences encoding the same CDR3. CDR3 region: CASSLGLLNTEAFF. CDR3 nucleotide sequence: TGCGCCAGCAGCCTGGGACTGCTGAACACTGAAGCTTTCTTT. The chain links TRBV5-1 to TRBJ1-1; a possible D gene is TRBD1 (5 bases). The V gene's germline CDR1 is SGHRS and CDR2 YFSETQ. CDR3 size: 14 residues. Trimming left V 4 bases short and J 0 bases short, with 10 bases between.

V and J are TRBV4-2 and TRBJ2-1, with 9 bases aligning to TRBD1. This CDR3 contains 15 residues. The junction had 5 bases not matched to a gene; V was cut back by 3 bases and J by 5 bases. Germline values: CDR1 LGHNA, CDR2 YNFKEQ. CDR3 sequence: CASSQRQGGNNEQFF. In nucleotides, the CDR3 is TGTGCCAGCAGCCAGAGACAGGGGGGTAACAATGAGCAGTTCTTC.

The chain couples TRBV6-5 to TRBJ1-5, with 7 bases matching TRBD1. V lost 5 bases and J lost 0; bases outside the gene matches: 4. CDR3 length: 15 amino acids. Germline loops: CDR1 MNHEY, CDR2 SVGAGI. This CDR3 is CASSPRTGSNQPQHF. CDR3 sequence (DNA): TGTGCCAGCAGTCCTAGGACAGGTAGCAATCAGCCCCAGCATTTT.

The gene calls are TRBV5-1 and TRBJ2-1; 9 bases agree with TRBD2. The germline V gene encodes CDR1 SGHRS and CDR2 YFSETQ. The ends lost 3 bases at V and 7 bases at J; junction bases unmatched: 8. CDR3 size: 15 residues. CDR3 DNA sequence: TGCGCCAGCAGCTGGGTGGCGGGAGGGCGGAATGAGCAGTTCTTC. Its translation: CASSWVAGGRNEQFF.

CDR3 bases: TGTGCCAGCAGCTCGGACTGGAAGAGTACAAACACCATATATTTT. This gives the protein CASSSDWKSTNTIYF. The chain links TRBV5-5 to TRBJ1-3; no clear D gene. The CDR3 extends over 15 amino acids. Germline V gene lookup returns CDR1 SGHKS and CDR2 YYEKEE (reference sequence). V was clipped by 3 bases and J by 6 bases, with 16 bases between them.